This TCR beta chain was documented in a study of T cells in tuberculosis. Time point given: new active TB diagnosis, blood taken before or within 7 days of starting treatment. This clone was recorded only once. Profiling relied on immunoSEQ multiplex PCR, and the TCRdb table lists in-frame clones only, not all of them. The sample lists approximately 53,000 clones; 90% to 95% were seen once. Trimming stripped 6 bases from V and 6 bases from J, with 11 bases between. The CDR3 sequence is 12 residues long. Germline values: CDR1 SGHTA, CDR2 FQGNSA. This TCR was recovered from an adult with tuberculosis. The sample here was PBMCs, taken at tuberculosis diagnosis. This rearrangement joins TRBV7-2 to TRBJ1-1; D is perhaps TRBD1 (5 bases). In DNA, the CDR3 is TGTGCCAGCAGTTCATGGGGCTCTGAAGCTTTCTTT. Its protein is CASSSWGSEAFF.